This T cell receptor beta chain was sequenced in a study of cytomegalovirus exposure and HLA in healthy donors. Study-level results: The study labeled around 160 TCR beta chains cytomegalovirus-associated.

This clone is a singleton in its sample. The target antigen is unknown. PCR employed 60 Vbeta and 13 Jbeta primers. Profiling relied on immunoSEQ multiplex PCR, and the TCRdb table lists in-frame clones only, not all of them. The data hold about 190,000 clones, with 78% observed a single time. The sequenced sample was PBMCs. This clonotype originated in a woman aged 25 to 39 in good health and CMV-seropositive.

CDR3 nucleotides: TGTGCAGTTGGGCAGGATACCGAGCAGTACTTC. Its translation: CAVGQDTEQYF. The chain has TRBV11-1 and TRBJ2-7, with D unclear. Germline assignment: CDR1 SGHAT and CDR2 FQDESV (reference sequence). The CDR3 is 11 residues long.